The rows below give T cell receptor beta chains drawn from one sample of a study of cytomegalovirus exposure and HLA in healthy donors. Repertoires were generated with immunoSEQ multiplex PCR, while TCRdb's copy carries only in-frame clones and drops some. Seen here are roughly 200,000 clones, about 88% observed once, and the top ten hold 0.31%. Sequencing was done on a sample of PBMCs. The source is a woman under 40 in good health and CMV-seronegative. CDR3s include the opening cysteine and the closing phenylalanine or tryptophan. The order of the fields is J gene, D gene, clone size, CDR3 length, V gene, CDR3 DNA, CDR3 protein. A D gene is named only where the DNA matches it firmly. Clone size appears in some rows only: once, few, many, or a class for an expanded clone.

TRBJ2-7,TRBD2,.,14,TRBV28,TGTGCCAGCAGTTTCCCAGCGGGAGTCAACGAGCAGTACTTC,CASSFPAGVNEQYF
TRBJ1-4,.,.,15,TRBV19,TGTGCCAGTAGTATATTGGGAGGAGCTAATGAAAAACTGTTTTTT,CASSILGGANEKLFF
TRBJ1-1,.,once,12,TRBV28,TGTGCCAGCATCCTTCAGGGCGGTGAAGCTTTCTTT,CASILQGGEAFF
TRBJ2-5,.,once,14,TRBV2,TGTGCCAGCAGTTCAAGCGGGCGGCAAGAGACCCAGTACTTC,CASSSSGRQETQYF
TRBJ1-2,.,.,14,TRBV28,TGTGCCAGCAGCCAGGGGAACCGGGGCTATGGCTACACCTTC,CASSQGNRGYGYTF
TRBJ1-5,.,.,16,TRBV7-4,TGTGCCAGCAGCTTAAGCGGGGACCGAAGCAATCAGCCCCAGCATTTT,CASSLSGDRSNQPQHF
TRBJ2-2,.,.,14,TRBV6-4,TGTGCCAGCAGTCCTGACAGTTTCACCGGGGAGCTGTTTTTT,CASSPDSFTGELFF
TRBJ1-2,TRBD1,.,12,TRBV2,TGTGCCAGCCAGACAGGGGCGGGAGGCTACACCTTC,CASQTGAGGYTF
TRBJ2-1,.,.,14,TRBV5-4,TGTGCCAGCACCCATGGGCCGGTATACAATGAGCAGTTCTTC,CASTHGPVYNEQFF
TRBJ2-5,.,.,16,TRBV10-1,TGCGCCAGCAGTGACTCGGGACATTCCCAAGAGGAGACCCAGTACTTC,CASSDSGHSQEETQYF
TRBJ2-1,TRBD2,.,16,TRBV4-1,TGCGCCAGCAGCCAAGCTCCGGGACTAGCGGGGGATGAGCAGTTCTTC,CASSQAPGLAGDEQFF
TRBJ1-1,.,.,15,TRBV5-8,TGTGCCAGCAGCTTGTCCCGGCTCGGGGGCACTGAAGCTTTCTTT,CASSLSRLGGTEAFF
TRBJ2-2,.,.,12,TRBV6-1,TGTGCCAGCAGCAGAAACACCGGGGAGCTGTTTTTT,CASSRNTGELFF
TRBJ2-1,TRBD2,.,18,TRBV13,TGTGCCAGCAGCTACCGACCACAGCTAGCGGGGACCTACAATGAGCAGTTCTTC,CASSYRPQLAGTYNEQFF
TRBJ2-6,.,.,16,TRBV11-2,TGTGCCAGCAGCTTGGATCTGGGGAGCGGGGCCAACGTCCTGACTTTC,CASSLDLGSGANVLTF
TRBJ2-1,.,.,14,TRBV28,TGTGCCAGCAGTTTTTACGGGAATAACAATGAGCAGTTCTTC,CASSFYGNNNEQFF
TRBJ1-1,.,.,14,TRBV10-3,TGTGCCATCATGGGCGGGAGTATGAACACTGAAGCTTTCTTT,CAIMGGSMNTEAFF
TRBJ2-1,TRBD2,.,17,TRBV5-5,TGTGCCAGCAGCCAGCTGGGCGGGAGTTTCTCCTACAATGAGCAGTTCTTC,CASSQLGGSFSYNEQFF
TRBJ2-3,.,.,16,TRBV5-1,TGCGCCAGCAGCGAAATAGGGGCCCATTTGACAGATACGCAGTATTTT,CASSEIGAHLTDTQYF
TRBJ2-5,TRBD1,.,14,TRBV2,TGTGCCAGCAGCGGAGACAGGGTCGAGGAGACCCAGTACTTC,CASSGDRVEETQYF
TRBJ2-2,.,once,16,TRBV9,TGTGCCAGCAGCCCTAGGTGGCGGTCTAACACCGGGGAGCTGTTTTTT,CASSPRWRSNTGELFF
TRBJ2-2,TRBD2,.,13,TRBV4-1,TGCGCCAGCAGCCAGCTAGCGGCCGGGGAGCTGTTTTTT,CASSQLAAGELFF
TRBJ2-2,.,few,15,TRBV6-6,TGTGCCAGCAGCCCAACCCAGGGTAGCACCGGGGAGCTGTTTTTT,CASSPTQGSTGELFF
TRBJ2-7,TRBD2,once,16,TRBV6-1,TGTGCCAGCAGTGAGTCACCTAGCGGGAGTCCCTACGAGCAGTACTTC,CASSESPSGSPYEQYF
TRBJ1-1,.,.,15,TRBV4-1,TGCGCCAGCAGCCAAGTTGAGACAACTGACACTGAAGCTTTCTTT,CASSQVETTDTEAFF
TRBJ2-1,TRBD2,.,10,TRBV5-5,TGTGCCAGCAGCTTGGGGACTAGCTTCTTC,CASSLGTSFF
TRBJ2-4,TRBD2,.,18,TRBV4-1,TGCGCCAGCAGCCAAGGAGTAGCGGGAGGGTATGGGAAAAACATTCAGTACTTC,CASSQGVAGGYGKNIQYF